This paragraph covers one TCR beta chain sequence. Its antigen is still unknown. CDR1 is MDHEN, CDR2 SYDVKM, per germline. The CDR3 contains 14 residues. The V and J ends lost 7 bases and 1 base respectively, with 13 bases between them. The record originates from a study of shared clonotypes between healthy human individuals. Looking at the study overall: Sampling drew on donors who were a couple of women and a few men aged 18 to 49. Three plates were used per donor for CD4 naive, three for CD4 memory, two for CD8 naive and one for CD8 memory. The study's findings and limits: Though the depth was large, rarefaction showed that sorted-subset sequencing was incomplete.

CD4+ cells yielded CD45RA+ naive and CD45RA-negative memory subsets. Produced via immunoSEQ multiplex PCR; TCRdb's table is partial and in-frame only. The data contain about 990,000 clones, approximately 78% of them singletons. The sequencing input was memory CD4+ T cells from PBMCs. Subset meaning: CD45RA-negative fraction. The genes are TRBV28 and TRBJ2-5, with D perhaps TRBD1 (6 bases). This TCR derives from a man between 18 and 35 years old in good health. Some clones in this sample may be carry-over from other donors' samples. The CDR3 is CASIQTGVQETQYF. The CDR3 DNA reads TGTGCCAGCATCCAGACAGGAGTCCAAGAGACCCAGTACTTC.